Each of the 22 T cell receptor beta chains below was sequenced from the same sample in a study of cytomegalovirus exposure and HLA in healthy donors. Sequenced by immunoSEQ multiplex PCR; TCRdb stores in-frame clones only, minus some. The table shows 250,000 to 400,000 clones, with roughly 90% occurring only once. The sequencing input was PBMCs. These TCRs come from a man in his thirties or forties in good health and CMV-seronegative.

The V and J genes are TRBV2 and TRBJ1-4, with D uncertain. V was trimmed by 3 bases and J by 5 bases, leaving 13 bases between them. The CDR3 has 15 amino acids. Germline V gene data show CDR1 as SNHLY and CDR2 as FYNNEI. CDR3 sequence reads: CASSENGGGNEKLFF. The CDR3 nucleotides are TGTGCCAGCAGTGAGAATGGCGGAGGAAATGAAAAACTGTTTTTT. The full variable domain, its missing parts supplied by reference TRBV2 and TRBJ1-4, is EPEVTQTPSHQVTQMGQEVILRCVPISNHLYFYWYRQILGQKVEFLVSFYNNEISEKSEIFDDQFSVERPDGSNFTLKIRSTKLEDSAMYFCASSENGGGNEKLFFGSGTQLSVL.

The gene calls are TRBV12-1 and TRBJ2-7; the table names TRBD2, a call not compared with the DNA. TRBV12-1 constitutes a pseudogene. The CDR3 totals 14 residues. This CDR3 reads CASSFALRSYEQYF. The CDR3 bases are TGTGCCAGCAGCTTTGCGTTGCGGTCCTACGAGCAGTACTTC.

J is TRBJ2-1 and V is TRBV5-6; weak D call: TRBD1 (5 bases). This CDR3 has 17 residues. From germline, CDR1 is SGHDT and CDR2 YYEEEE. Trimming stripped 0 bases from V and 4 bases from J, with 17 bases between. The CDR3 loop is CASSLVRWGLPYNEQFF. The DNA for the CDR3 is TGTGCCAGCAGCTTGGTCCGGTGGGGCCTGCCATACAATGAGCAGTTCTTC.

In its sample, this clone was seen once. This chain connects TRBV6-5 to TRBJ1-1; D is ambiguous. Germline assignment: CDR1 MNHEY and CDR2 SVGAGI. The ends were cut back, 8 bases at V and 0 bases at J, with 10 bases in the middle. The CDR3 consists of 13 residues. The DNA of the CDR3 is TGTGCCAGCTGTTTTAGCATGAACACTGAAGCTTTCTTT. Residues: CASCFSMNTEAFF.

This clone occurred once. The chain links TRBV6-5 to TRBJ1-3; 7 nucleotides line up with TRBD1. Looked up from germline, CDR1 is MNHEY and CDR2 is SVGAGI. The V gene end was trimmed by 0 bases and the J gene end by 4 bases; junction bases not matched to a gene: 6. This CDR3 has 16 residues. CDR3 bases: TGTGCCAGCAGTTACTCGAGTACAGGGGTAGGAAACACCATATATTTT. Its translation is CASSYSSTGVGNTIYF.

The chain couples TRBV2 to TRBJ2-3, with TRBD2 as a possible D gene (6 bases). This CDR3 is built from 14 residues. V was clipped by 6 bases and J by 2 bases, with 12 bases between them. CDR1 is SNHLY and CDR2 is FYNNEI in the germline V gene. CDR3 nucleotide sequence: TGTGCCAGCAGGGGGGGAAGATTCACAGATACGCAGTATTTT. Its translation: CASRGGRFTDTQYF.

The rearrangement links TRBV5-1 to TRBJ2-2; D perhaps matches TRBD2 (6 bases). The CDR3 length is 16 residues. Germline values: CDR1 SGHRS, CDR2 YFSETQ. With 7 bases removed from V and 0 bases from J, the gap between germline ends came to 16 bases. The CDR3 DNA reads TGCGCCAGCGCTGAGGGAGGACGGACGAACACCGGGGAGCTGTTTTTT. Protein sequence: CASAEGGRTNTGELFF.

The rearrangement links TRBV6-5 to TRBJ1-2, with TRBD1 matching 8 bases. CDR3 length: 15 amino acids. Germline V CDR1 and CDR2: MNHEY, SVGAGI. Trimming took 5 bases from V and 8 from J; bases not matched to a gene: 13. In nucleotides, the CDR3 is TGTGCCAGCAGTACCAGGGGGCGCGCCCTGGAGGGCTACACCTTC. This translates into CASSTRGRALEGYTF.

The chain links TRBV19 to TRBJ2-1, with 7 bases fitting TRBD1. The ends lost 7 bases at V and 0 bases at J; junction bases unmatched: 9. This CDR3 region has 16 residues. The germline V gene has CDR1 LNHDA and CDR2 SQIVND (reference sequence). The CDR3: CASTPGQRFSYNEQFF. In DNA form, the CDR3 reads TGTGCCAGTACCCCGGGACAGCGATTCTCCTACAATGAGCAGTTCTTC.

The chain joins TRBV5-1 to TRBJ1-2; TRBD1 aligns across 8 bases. The germline gives CDR1 SGHRS, CDR2 YFSETQ. J was trimmed by 5 bases and V by 4 bases; bases with no gene match: 10. The CDR3 contains 15 residues. This CDR3 is CASSPRTGFFYGYTF. The CDR3 region has the DNA TGCGCCAGCAGCCCGCGGACAGGGTTTTTTTATGGCTACACCTTC.

J is TRBJ1-1 and V is TRBV7-2; 12 bases map to TRBD1. This CDR3 comprises 14 residues. Per the germline V gene, CDR1 is SGHTA and CDR2 is FQGNSA. J gave up 11 bases and V 5 bases, and 9 bases lay outside the gene matches. As DNA, the CDR3 is TGTGCCAGCAGCCCAATAGGGACAGGGGGCTCCGCTTTCTTT. As protein: CASSPIGTGGSAFF.

The gene calls are TRBV5-5 and TRBJ1-6; 9 nucleotides line up with TRBD1. The CDR3 runs 15 residues. After removal of 0 bases from V and 9 bases from J, the junction contained 4 bases not matched to a gene. Germline loops: CDR1 SGHKS, CDR2 YYEKEE (reference sequence). The CDR3 nucleotides read TGTGCCAGCAGCTTGGTGGGACAGGGTTTTTCACCCCTCCACTTT. It codes for CASSLVGQGFSPLHF.

The CDR3 here is CASSLNQGPETQYF. In DNA, the CDR3 is TGTGCCAGCAGCTTAAATCAGGGGCCAGAGACCCAGTACTTC. This rearrangement joins TRBV7-8 to TRBJ2-5; a weak D match, TRBD1 (6 bases). Germline V gene sequence: CDR1 SGHVS, CDR2 FQNEAQ. CDR3 length: 14 amino acids. Trimming took 2 bases from V and 4 from J, leaving 11 bases between them. Variable domain in full (rest from reference TRBV7-8 and TRBJ2-5): GAGVSQSPRYKVAKRGQDVALRCDPISGHVSLFWYQQALGQGPEFLTYFQNEAQLDKSGLPSDRFFAERPEGSVSTLKIQRTQQEDSAVYLCASSLNQGPETQYFGPGTRLLVL.

This clone was observed a single time. The gene calls are TRBV30 and TRBJ1-1; 8 nucleotides align to TRBD1. The length of the CDR3 is 13 residues. Germline V gene lookup returns CDR1 GTSNPN and CDR2 SVGIG (reference sequence). V was clipped by 5 bases and J by 5 bases; unmatched bases: 7. The CDR3 sequence is CAWRRGLRTEAFF. The DNA of the CDR3 is TGTGCCTGGCGCAGGGGGCTGAGGACTGAAGCTTTCTTT.

The J gene is TRBJ2-7, the V gene TRBV6-1; 11 positions match TRBD2. The ends lost 6 bases at V and 1 base at J; junction bases unmatched: 2. The CDR3 has 14 amino acids. CDR1 is MNHNS, CDR2 SASEGT, per germline. The CDR3 DNA is TGTGCCAGCAGCCCTAGCGGGGGGTCCTACGAGCAGTACTTC. Its protein product is CASSPSGGSYEQYF.

A few counts support this clone. The rearrangement uses TRBV6-4 and TRBJ2-3; D is possibly TRBD1 (5 bases). The germline CDR1 and CDR2 sequences are MRHNA and SNTAGT. The V and J ends lost 3 bases and 5 bases respectively, with 9 bases between them. The CDR3 consists of 13 residues. The CDR3 region has the DNA TGTGCCAGCAGTGAAAGGGGCCAAGATACGCAGTATTTT. This codes for CASSERGQDTQYF.

The J gene is TRBJ2-1, the V gene TRBV20-1, with 7 bases that match TRBD1. Germline V lookup: CDR1 DFQATT, CDR2 SNEGSKA (reference sequence). This CDR3 is built from 11 residues. Trimming cost V 3 bases and J 8 bases; bases outside gene matches: 1. The CDR3, as DNA: TGCAGTGCTAGGACAGGGCATGAGCAGTTCTTC. Translated, it gives CSARTGHEQFF.

The chain has TRBV6-4 and TRBJ2-7; a possible D gene is TRBD1 (6 bases). CDR3 length equals 18 residues. The germline V gene encodes CDR1 MRHNA and CDR2 SNTAGT. Trimming removed 7 bases from V and 6 bases from J, with 31 bases in between. As DNA, the CDR3 is TGTGCCAGCAACGCTCCGGGACACCCGACCGGCCTACGCTCCGAGCAGTACTTC. As protein: CASNAPGHPTGLRSEQYF.

The chain has TRBV5-1 and TRBJ2-1; D is undetermined. V dropped 4 bases and J dropped 3 bases, with 17 bases sitting between them. The CDR3 is 16 residues long. Germline-derived CDR1 and CDR2 are SGHRS and YFSETQ. CDR3: CASSNDPQSGYNEQFF. The CDR3 nucleotides are TGCGCCAGCAGCAATGACCCCCAATCGGGCTACAATGAGCAGTTCTTC.

The rearrangement uses TRBV19 and TRBJ2-5; possible D gene TRBD2, 7 bases. This CDR3 comprises 15 residues. Per germline, CDR1 LNHDA and CDR2 SQIVND (reference sequence). V lost 5 bases to trimming and J lost 5 bases, with 18 bases between them. The DNA of the CDR3 is TGTGCCAGTAGTTTCCATGCGGGGGCCGGGGAGACCCAGTACTTC. Its translation is CASSFHAGAGETQYF.

The chain joins TRBV27 to TRBJ2-5, with D maybe TRBD2 (5 bases). CDR3 length: 15 residues. Trimming left V 1 base short and J 5 bases short, with 14 bases between. Germline CDR1 and CDR2: MNHEY and SMNVEV (reference sequence). Here the CDR3 DNA reads TGTGCCAGCAGTTTATTAGAGGGCGGCTCGGAGACCCAGTACTTC. It yields the protein CASSLLEGGSETQYF.

CDR3 in amino acids: CASSPAWDNGIQYF. DNA for the CDR3: TGTGCCAGCAGTCCGGCCTGGGACAACGGCATTCAGTACTTC. The V call is TRBV27, the J call TRBJ2-4, with a weak D call TRBD1 (6 bases). The CDR3 is 14 residues long. Germline CDR1 is MNHEY and CDR2 is SMNVEV (reference sequence). V was clipped by 5 bases and J by 9 bases, with 17 bases between them.